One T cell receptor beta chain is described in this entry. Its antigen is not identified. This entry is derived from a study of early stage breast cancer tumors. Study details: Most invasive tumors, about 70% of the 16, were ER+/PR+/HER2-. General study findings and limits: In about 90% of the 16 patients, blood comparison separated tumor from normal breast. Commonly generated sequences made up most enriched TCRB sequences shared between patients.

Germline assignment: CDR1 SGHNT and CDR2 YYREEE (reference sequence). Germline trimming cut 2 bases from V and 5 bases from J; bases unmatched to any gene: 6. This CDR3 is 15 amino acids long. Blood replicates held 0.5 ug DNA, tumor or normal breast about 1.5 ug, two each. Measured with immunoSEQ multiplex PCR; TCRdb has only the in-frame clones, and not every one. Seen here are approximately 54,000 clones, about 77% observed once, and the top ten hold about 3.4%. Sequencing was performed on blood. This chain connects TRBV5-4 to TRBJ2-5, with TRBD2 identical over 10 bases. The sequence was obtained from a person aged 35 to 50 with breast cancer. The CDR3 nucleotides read TGTGCCAGCAGCTTACCAGCGGGAGGGGGTGAGACCCAGTACTTC. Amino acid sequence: CASSLPAGGGETQYF.